This TCR beta chain emerged from a study of early T cells in non-severe SARS-CoV-2 infection (dated by TCRdb to the early 2020s). In terms of the full investigation: TCR sequencing used bulk RNA from unsorted whole blood, so alpha and beta chains could not be paired.

Overall study results and their limits: Matching against VDJdb was skewed toward anti-spike CD8 responses, likely underestimated virus-specific expansions, and missed private and CD4 specificities.

A case-control design nested within a healthcare worker cohort in London, UK, was used, with weekly nasopharyngeal swab PCR tests and blood sampling performed. Between 23 and 31 March 2020, the week of the UK lockdown, healthcare workers were enrolled and then followed up weekly for as long as 16 weeks. V loses 7 bases, J loses 1 base, and the germline ends lie 6 bases apart. From the cysteine through the phenylalanine, the CDR3 covers 11 amino acids. Of all the DNA, just the CDR3 is kept, 33 bases in frame from base 1. The germline V gene (reference sequence) sets CDR1 to DFQATT and CDR2 to SNEGSKA. The library came from 5' RACE. The sequencer listed for this sample is NextSeq 500. In the TCR library protocol, unique molecular identifiers were attached to individual cDNA molecules to correct for PCR bias and sequencing error. Both TCR alpha and beta chains were sequenced, and tight co-correlation was observed between alpha and beta sequence abundances in each sample. As for the original processing: V gene, J gene and CDR3 annotation of TCR sequences was performed with Decombinator V4. Expanded TCRs were defined as changing significantly between any two time points under a Poisson model with p below 0.0001. TCR abundances were normalised to the total number of TCRs sequenced in each sample and reported as counts per million. MAIT TCRs were defined by TRAV1-2 paired with TRAJ12, TRAJ20 or TRAJ33, and iNKT TCRs by TRAV10 paired with TRAJ18. VDJdb, accessed 1 November 2021, was searched for CMV, EBV and SARS-CoV-2 annotated TCRs, with TCRs annotated for multiple antigens excluded. TCRdb redid the processing of the public reads, applying fastp at Q25 and MiXCR, and retained in-frame beta chains. Duplicate CDR3 protein sequences are folded into a single record with the most common DNA and genes. The V and J calls, along with clone size, are taken from TCRdb and not from the paper's own processing. Here the sample has 70,000 to 85,000 distinct CDR3 sequences; around 14% occur a single time. The biggest ten clones account for about 6% of the sample.

This clonotype has at least ten counts. The antigen this receptor binds is unknown. Per-base qualities were not stored, and no clone one base away is much larger. This sequence was found in an adult who was a healthcare worker with PCR-confirmed SARS-CoV-2 infection or an uninfected control (not recorded which). The chain joins TRBV20-1 to TRBJ2-3; the D gene lacks a confident call. Specimen: whole blood. The DNA sequence follows: TGCAGTGTTATACGCACAGATACGCAGTATTTT. Its translation reads: CSVIRTDTQYF.